Listed below are T cell receptor beta chains from one sample, sequenced in a study of metastatic and nonmetastatic thyroid tumors. TCRdb re-called clones from the PCR reads using MiXCR. The sample lists roughly 13,000 clones, about 27% occurring once. The sample consisted of tumor tissue. The source is a female donor with papillary thyroid cancer or a benign thyroid nodule (not recorded which). Some clones in this sample may be carry-over from other donors' samples. The CDR3 runs from the conserved cysteine through the conserved F or W. D genes are given only for firm matches. Not every row has a clone size; where given, it reads once, few, many or a size class.

>NA|TRBJ2-3|TRBV20-1|many
TGCAGTGCTACACCCACAGATACGCAGTATTTT
CSATPTDTQYF
>NA|TRBJ1-2|TRBV19|NA
TGTGCCAGCAACGACCAGGGCTTTGGCTACACCTTC
CASNDQGFGYTF
>NA|TRBJ1-2|TRBV3-1|NA
TGTGCCAGCAGCCCAGGGGACCGCCTATCGTATGGCTACACCTTC
CASSPGDRLSYGYTF
>NA|TRBJ1-3|TRBV5-1|NA
TGCGCCTGCAGCCCAGACGGCTATGGAAACACCATATATTTT
CACSPDGYGNTIYF
>NA|TRBJ1-4|TRBV30|NA
TGTGCCTGGAGTAAAAATGAAAAACTGTTTTTT
CAWSKNEKLFF
>NA|TRBJ2-7|TRBV19|medium-sized
TGTGCCAGTAGCCTTGAGCTGCACTCCTACGAGCAGTACTTC
CASSLELHSYEQYF
>NA|TRBJ2-1|TRBV10-3|few
TGTGCCATCAAAGGGGGAGACTCCTACAATGAGCAGTTCTTC
CAIKGGDSYNEQFF
>NA|TRBJ1-2|TRBV11-1|medium-sized
TGTGCCAGCAGCTTCTCGACAGACCAACGCTCCTATGGCTACACCTTC
CASSFSTDQRSYGYTF
>NA|TRBJ2-7|TRBV6-1|medium-sized
TGTGCCAGCAGTGAAGCGCTTCCCCAATCGGGGTACGAGCAGTACTTC
CASSEALPQSGYEQYF
>NA|TRBJ2-5|TRBV12-3/TRBV12-4|NA
TGTGCCAGCAGTTTTGAGAGTGAGACCCAGTACTTC
CASSFESETQYF
>TRBD1|TRBJ2-7|TRBV18|NA
TGTGCCAGCTCACCTCGACAGGGGGCCTACGAGCAGTACTTC
CASSPRQGAYEQYF
>NA|TRBJ1-5|TRBV20-1|NA
TGCAGTGCACGGGGCGGTCCTAATCAGCCCCAGCATTTT
CSARGGPNQPQHF
>NA|TRBJ2-1|TRBV2|few
TGTGCCAGCCCCCGACAGTCCGGGAATGAGCAGTTCTTC
CASPRQSGNEQFF
>NA|TRBJ2-7|TRBV10-1|medium-sized
TGCGCCAGCAGCGGTCGGGGGACAAGGGACGAGCAGTACTTC
CASSGRGTRDEQYF
>NA|TRBJ2-1|TRBV19|NA
TGTGCCAGTAGTACCACTTCGACTGGCCCGTTGAGGAATGAGCAGTTCTTC
CASSTTSTGPLRNEQFF
>NA|TRBJ1-4|TRBV30|NA
TGTGCCTGGAGTGATACCACGAGACAGGACGTAGCTAATGAAAAACTGTTTTTT
CAWSDTTRQDVANEKLFF
>NA|TRBJ2-5|TRBV10-3|NA
TGTGCCATCATCCCCACGGTGGTCGAGGAGACCCAGTACTTC
CAIIPTVVEETQYF
>TRBD1|TRBJ1-2|TRBV28|few
TGTGCCAGCAGCCCCGGGACAGTGGGCGGCTACACCTTC
CASSPGTVGGYTF
>TRBD2|TRBJ2-3|TRBV3-1|many
TGTGCCAGCAGCCAAGATGGGGGACTAGGGACAGATACGCAGTATTTT
CASSQDGGLGTDTQYF
>NA|TRBJ2-1|TRBV6-1|few
TGTGCCAGCAGCACTGGGGGAAGCTCCTACAATGAGCAGTTCTTC
CASSTGGSSYNEQFF
>TRBD2|TRBJ2-7|TRBV28|few
TGTGCCAGCAGTCGATTAGCGGGGTTGGCCTCCTACGAGCAGTACTTC
CASSRLAGLASYEQYF
>TRBD2|TRBJ2-1|TRBV24-1|NA
TGTGCCACCAGTGATTTGGGGACTAGCGGGAGGGCCTGCCCCTACAATGAGCAGTTCTTC
CATSDLGTSGRACPYNEQFF
>NA|TRBJ2-3|TRBV19|medium-sized
TGTGCCAGTAGTCCCAGGAGCCTCGGGGATACGCAGTATTTT
CASSPRSLGDTQYF
>NA|TRBJ1-5|TRBV20-1|many
TGCAGTGCTATGAGTGAAGGCAATCAGCCCCAGCATTTT
CSAMSEGNQPQHF
>NA|TRBJ2-1|TRBV10-1|NA
TGCGCCAGCAGTATATCCGCCTACAATGAGCAGTTCTTC
CASSISAYNEQFF
>NA|TRBJ2-2|TRBV11-3|many
TGTGCCAGCAGCTTACTTTCGACCGGGGAGCTGTTTTTT
CASSLLSTGELFF
>TRBD1|TRBJ1-2|TRBV27|NA
TGTGCCAGCAGTCCCCAGACAGGGTTCGGTGGCTACACCTTC
CASSPQTGFGGYTF
>TRBD2|TRBJ2-1|TRBV28|medium-sized
TGTGCCAGCAGTCCTTGGACTAGCGGGACCTACAATGAGCAGTTCTTC
CASSPWTSGTYNEQFF